One and the same sample provided the 30 T cell receptor beta chains below, sequenced in a study of blood T cells in healthy people across ages. Next came a second PCR, run for about 6 to 11 cycles, which used a sample-barcoded 5' primer along with a J-beta primer mix. TCRdb redid the calling of the 5' RACE reads with MiXCR, one entry per CDR3 protein. The data contain about 640,000 distinct CDR3 sequences, around 54% of them seen just once; the ten biggest clones take up over 35%. Sequenced input: blood. All receptors derive from a man aged 60 to 69 in good health.

V and J are TRBV14 and TRBJ2-1; 8 bases are a match to TRBD2. CDR3 length: 14 residues. V shed 0 bases, J shed 12 bases, and the junction held 7 bases outside the gene matches. The germline V gene has CDR1 SGHDN and CDR2 FVKESK. DNA of the CDR3: TGTGCCAGCAGCCAAGATGGGGGACTAGTCCGGCAGTTCTTC. Its translation is CASSQDGGLVRQFF.

V usage is TRBV20-1 and J usage is TRBJ2-4, with D perhaps TRBD1 or TRBD2 (6 bases each). This CDR3 is built from 17 residues. Germline V gives CDR1 DFQATT, CDR2 SNEGSKA (reference sequence). V lost 3 bases to trimming and J lost 6 bases, with 24 bases between them. CDR3 nucleotide sequence: TGCAGTGCTAGCCGTAACGGGGGCCGTCATGGAGGAAACATTCAGTACTTC. Translated: CSASRNGGRHGGNIQYF.

The chain links TRBV3-1 to TRBJ2-7; D call uncertain. In germline, CDR1 is LGHDT, CDR2 YNNKEL (reference sequence). The length of the CDR3 is 12 residues. V dropped 4 bases and J dropped 10 bases, with 14 bases sitting between them. The CDR3 is CASSPARSAQYF. As DNA, the CDR3 is TGTGCCAGCAGCCCCGCTCGAAGTGCCCAGTACTTC.

In its sample, this clonotype was seen a few times. V is TRBV27 and J is TRBJ2-5; 13 nucleotides align to TRBD2. The CDR3 is 15 residues long. CDR1 is MNHEY and CDR2 is SMNVEV in the germline V gene (reference sequence). With V trimmed by 6 bases and J by 3 bases, 4 bases remained unmatched. CDR3 nucleotides: TGTGCCAGCAGCTCACTAGCGGGGGGGAAAGAGACCCAGTACTTC. Translation: CASSSLAGGKETQYF.

A few counts support this clonotype. This chain uses TRBV12-3 or TRBV12-4 with TRBJ2-1; 8 nucleotides align to TRBD2. The CDR3 spans 15 residues. The ends lost 6 bases at V and 5 bases at J; junction bases unmatched: 9. The CDR3 DNA sequence: TGTGCCAGCAGCGACAGCGGGGGCGGTAACAATGAGCAGTTCTTC. Protein sequence: CASSDSGGGNNEQFF.

Note on this clonotype: Mismatch with germline at one junction end may stem from a read error. CDR3 region: CAIRESQANYGYTF. CDR3 nucleotides: TGTGCCATCAGGGAGTCGCAGGCCAACTATGGCTACACCTTC. V and J are TRBV10-3 and TRBJ1-2, with D unclear. Per germline, CDR1 ENHRY and CDR2 SYGVKD. The CDR3 extends over 14 amino acids.

This clonotype was observed a handful of times. The J gene is TRBJ2-5, the V gene TRBV7-9; a weak D match, TRBD1 (6 bases). This CDR3 has 18 residues. CDR1 SEHNR and CDR2 FQNEAQ come from the germline V gene (reference sequence). V lost 2 bases to trimming and J lost 5 bases, with 24 bases between them. This CDR3 reads CASSLSHRVLPVRETQYF. CDR3 DNA: TGTGCCAGCAGCTTAAGCCACAGGGTGCTACCCGTGAGGGAGACCCAGTACTTC.

The chain employs TRBV13 and TRBJ2-5; D possibly corresponds to TRBD1 (5 bases). The germline V gene has CDR1 PRHDT and CDR2 FYEKMQ (reference sequence). V lost 5 bases to trimming and J lost 11 bases, with 18 bases between them. CDR3 size: 13 residues. The CDR3: CASSPQQVGPQYF. As DNA, the CDR3 is TGTGCCAGCAGCCCCCAACAGGTCGGTCCGCAGTACTTC.

The CDR3 DNA is TGTGCCAGCGGTGGTGGGTTGGCCAAAAACATTCAGTACTTC. Its protein is CASGGGLAKNIQYF. This chain uses TRBV6-6 with TRBJ2-4; D not certain. Looked up from germline, CDR1 is MNHNY and CDR2 is SVGAGI (reference sequence). V lost 8 bases and J 1 base, leaving 12 bases between the germline ends. The CDR3 is 14 residues long.

As for this clonotype: One end of the junction fails to match germline, which may point to a read error. The chain employs TRBV7-9 and TRBJ2-5, with 7 bases lining up with TRBD2. Germline V gene sequence: CDR1 SEHNR, CDR2 FQNEAQ (reference sequence). This CDR3 has 14 residues. The CDR3 region has the DNA TGTGCCTGCAGTTTTCTAGCGGATGAAGAGACCCAGTACTTC. It encodes CACSFLADEETQYF.

This clonotype occurred once. Relative to the germline gene, one junction end is altered; a read error may explain this. This rearrangement joins TRBV5-1 to TRBJ2-3; possible D gene TRBD1, 6 bases. Looked up from germline, CDR1 is SGHRS and CDR2 is YFSETQ. This CDR3 is 14 amino acids long. DNA of the CDR3: TGCGCCAGCAGCCAGACAGGTTACACAGAGACGCAGTATTTT. This sequence encodes CASSQTGYTETQYF.

This clonotype was observed a few times. V and J are TRBV12-3 or TRBV12-4 and TRBJ1-1; no clear D. The germline V and J ends were trimmed by 6 bases and 1 base, with 12 bases remaining between them. The CDR3 runs 14 residues. CDR3 residues: CASRPTVRNTEAFF. For the CDR3, the DNA is TGTGCCAGCAGGCCTACAGTGAGGAACACTGAAGCTTTCTTT.

This chain connects TRBV5-1 to TRBJ2-3, with 12 nucleotides matching TRBD2. V was clipped by 4 bases and J by 4 bases; unmatched bases: 7. The CDR3 is 16 residues long. Per germline, CDR1 SGHRS and CDR2 YFSETQ. The DNA for the CDR3 is TGCGCCAGCAGCCCTACGACTAGCGGGGGCTCAGATACGCAGTATTTT. This translates into CASSPTTSGGSDTQYF.

The chain links TRBV28 to TRBJ1-2; 10 bases line up with TRBD1. The V and J ends lost 6 bases and 6 bases, in that order; junction bases with no gene match: 16. The germline V gene has CDR1 MDHEN and CDR2 SYDVKM. There are 17 residues in the CDR3. CDR3 residues: CASRTTGGPGGPDGYTF. The CDR3 DNA is TGTGCCAGCAGGACGACAGGGGGCCCCGGAGGTCCCGATGGCTACACCTTC.

This clonotype has more than one count but fewer than ten. This chain links TRBV7-9 with TRBJ2-5, with a weak D call TRBD1 (6 bases). The CDR3 length is 15 residues. V dropped 4 bases and J dropped 4 bases, with 16 bases sitting between them. From germline, CDR1 is SEHNR and CDR2 FQNEAQ (reference sequence). The CDR3 region has the DNA TGTGCCAGCAGCTCGTTGGGCCCCAGGGGAGAGACCCAGTACTTC. It yields the protein CASSSLGPRGETQYF.

The rearrangement joins TRBV5-1 to TRBJ1-2, with 7 bases that match TRBD1. Per germline, CDR1 SGHRS and CDR2 YFSETQ. V lost 0 bases and J lost 7; bases outside the gene matches: 3. The CDR3 contains 13 residues. The CDR3 bases are TGCGCCAGCAGCTTGGAGGGACAGTTTGGCTACACCTTC. Protein: CASSLEGQFGYTF.

This chain links TRBV5-1 with TRBJ2-5; 8 nucleotides match TRBD2. This CDR3 has 15 residues. The germline V gene has CDR1 SGHRS and CDR2 YFSETQ. The V gene end was trimmed by 3 bases and the J gene end by 1 base; junction bases not matched to a gene: 5. CDR3 nucleotides: TGCGCCAGCAGCTACGCGGGGGGCCCCCAAGAGACCCAGTACTTC. Amino acid sequence: CASSYAGGPQETQYF.

The rearrangement uses TRBV7-9 and TRBJ2-7, with 7 positions matching TRBD1. Per the germline V gene, CDR1 is SEHNR and CDR2 is FQNEAQ (reference sequence). The CDR3 spans 13 residues. Unmatched junction bases numbered 5, after V lost 6 bases and J lost 3 bases. The CDR3 coding sequence is TGTGCCAGCAGTTCAGGGACAGACTACGAGCAGTACTTC. This gives the protein CASSSGTDYEQYF.

This clonotype has ten or more counts. V gene TRBV9 combines with J gene TRBJ2-1, with unresolved D. The V and J ends lost 4 bases and 5 bases respectively, with 13 bases between them. The CDR3 loop spans 14 amino acids. Per germline, CDR1 SGDLS and CDR2 YYNGEE. The CDR3 DNA reads TGTGCCAGCAGCCCCCAGGACCGCCACAATGAGCAGTTCTTC. It translates to CASSPQDRHNEQFF.

V gene TRBV20-1 combines with J gene TRBJ1-1; D ambiguous. The length of the CDR3 is 13 residues. Germline CDR1 and CDR2: DFQATT and SNEGSKA (reference sequence). Trimming pared 4 bases from V and 0 bases from J, leaving 9 bases between. The CDR3 region has the DNA TGCAGTGCTACCTGGGAGATGAACACTGAAGCTTTCTTT. Amino acid sequence: CSATWEMNTEAFF.

This clonotype was recorded a few times. The chain recombines TRBV4-2 with TRBJ2-6; D remains unclear. Trimming pared 0 bases from V and 0 bases from J, leaving 6 bases between. The germline V gene encodes CDR1 LGHNA and CDR2 YNFKEQ. The CDR3 totals 16 residues. The CDR3 DNA reads as TGTGCCAGCAGCCAAGACGGATACTCTGGGGCCAACGTCCTGACTTTC. Translating gives CASSQDGYSGANVLTF.

J is TRBJ2-1 and V is TRBV7-2, with 7 bases aligning to TRBD2. Per germline, CDR1 SGHTA and CDR2 FQGNSA. The CDR3 length is 14 residues. V was clipped by 2 bases and J by 9 bases; unmatched bases: 7. CDR3 in amino acids: CASSLFRGGGEQFF. In DNA form, the CDR3 reads TGTGCCAGCAGCTTATTCCGGGGCGGGGGTGAGCAGTTCTTC.

This clonotype was recorded a few times. The V and J genes are TRBV25-1 and TRBJ2-1; 8 nucleotides agree with TRBD2. The germline V gene has CDR1 MGHDK and CDR2 SYGVNS. With 2 bases clipped from V and 4 bases from J, the junction kept 10 bases outside the gene matches. The CDR3 covers 17 residues. The CDR3 protein is CASSEGQRRGAYNEQFF. DNA of the CDR3: TGTGCCAGCAGTGAAGGGCAGAGGCGGGGGGCTTACAATGAGCAGTTCTTC.

The chain uses TRBV5-4 and TRBJ2-5, with 10 nucleotides matching TRBD2. This CDR3 contains 15 residues. Germline trimming cut 2 bases from V and 4 bases from J; bases unmatched to any gene: 5. Germline V lookup: CDR1 SGHNT, CDR2 YYREEE (reference sequence). The CDR3 is CASSFPASGGETQYF. The CDR3 region has the DNA TGTGCCAGCAGCTTCCCGGCTAGCGGGGGAGAGACCCAGTACTTC.

The genes are TRBV7-7 and TRBJ2-5; 10 nucleotides agree with TRBD1. CDR1 SSHAT and CDR2 FNYEAQ come from the germline V gene (reference sequence). Losses at the gene ends were 4 bases for V and 11 bases for J; bases not matched to a gene: 10. The CDR3 has 14 residues. The CDR3 DNA reads TGTGCCAGCAGCTCCGGGACAGGGGACCCTAAACAGTACTTC. Encoded protein: CASSSGTGDPKQYF. The variable domain in full, with the rest retrieved from reference TRBV7-7 and TRBJ2-5, is GAGVSQSPRYKVTKRGQDVTLRCDPISSHATLYWYQQALGQGPEFLTYFNYEAQPDKSGLPSDRFSAERPEGSISTLTIQRTEQRDSAMYRCASSSGTGDPKQYFGPGTRLLVL.

V and J are TRBV27 and TRBJ1-6, with 7 bases fitting TRBD1. The CDR3 loop spans 16 amino acids. V shed 3 bases and J 11 bases; nucleotides not matched to a gene: 13. Looked up from germline, CDR1 is MNHEY and CDR2 is SMNVEV (reference sequence). The CDR3 region has the DNA TGTGCCAGCAGTTTCAATACTTGGCAGGGGGTGGCACCCCTCCACTTT. Its translation is CASSFNTWQGVAPLHF.

The chain recombines TRBV6-5 with TRBJ2-7; D unresolved. The better agreement between TRBJ2-5 and the DNA end casts doubt on the J call. The CDR3 spans 15 residues. CDR1 MNHEY and CDR2 SVGAGI come from the germline V gene. Written as DNA, the CDR3 is TGTGCCAGCAGTTACGCCCGTGGTGGGGAAGAGACCCAGTACTTC. It translates to CASSYARGGEETQYF.

This clonotype appeared once. The V and J genes are TRBV5-1 and TRBJ2-6; D is unclear. The CDR3 spans 17 residues. Per germline, CDR1 SGHRS and CDR2 YFSETQ. The V gene lost 0 bases and the J gene lost 2 bases, with 12 bases spanning the gap. The CDR3 DNA reads TGCGCCAGCAGCTTGGGAACATCCTCGGCTGGGGCCAACGTCCTGACTTTC. The encoded protein is CASSLGTSSAGANVLTF.

There are a few counts of this clonotype. This chain links TRBV7-8 with TRBJ2-1; tentative D call: TRBD1 (5 bases). The CDR3 spans 15 residues. Germline CDR1 and CDR2: SGHVS and FQNEAQ. Trimming stripped 6 bases from V and 0 bases from J, with 12 bases between. The CDR3 nucleotides read TGTGCCAGCAGAGAACAGGTGACCTCCTACAATGAGCAGTTCTTC. Residues: CASREQVTSYNEQFF. Full variable domain (rest looked up from reference TRBV7-8 and TRBJ2-1): GAGVSQSPRYKVAKRGQDVALRCDPISGHVSLFWYQQALGQGPEFLTYFQNEAQLDKSGLPSDRFFAERPEGSVSTLKIQRTQQEDSAVYLCASREQVTSYNEQFFGPGTRLTVL.

This clonotype was detected a few times. The V gene is TRBV10-3, the J gene TRBJ2-7; tentative D call: TRBD2 (6 bases). V was trimmed by 3 bases and J by 2 bases, leaving 26 bases between them. From germline, CDR1 is ENHRY and CDR2 SYGVKD. This CDR3 is 19 amino acids long. The chain's CDR3 is CAISDLTGVALKKAYEQYF. For the CDR3, the DNA is TGTGCCATCAGTGACTTGACGGGAGTAGCTCTAAAGAAGGCCTACGAGCAGTACTTC.